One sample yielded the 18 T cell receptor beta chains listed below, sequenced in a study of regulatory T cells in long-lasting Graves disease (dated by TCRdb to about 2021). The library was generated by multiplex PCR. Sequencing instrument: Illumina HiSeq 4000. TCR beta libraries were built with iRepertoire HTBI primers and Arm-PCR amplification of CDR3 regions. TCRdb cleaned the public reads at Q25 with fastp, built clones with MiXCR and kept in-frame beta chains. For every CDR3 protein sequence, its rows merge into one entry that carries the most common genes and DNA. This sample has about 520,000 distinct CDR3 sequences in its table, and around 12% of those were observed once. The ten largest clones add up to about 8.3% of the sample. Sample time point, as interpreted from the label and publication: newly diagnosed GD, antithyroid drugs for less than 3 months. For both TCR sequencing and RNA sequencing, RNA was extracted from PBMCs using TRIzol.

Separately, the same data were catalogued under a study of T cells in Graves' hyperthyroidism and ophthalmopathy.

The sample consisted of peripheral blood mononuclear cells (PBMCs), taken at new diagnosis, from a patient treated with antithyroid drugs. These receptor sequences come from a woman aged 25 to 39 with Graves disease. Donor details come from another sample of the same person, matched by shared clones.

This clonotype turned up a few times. CDR3 sequence reads: CASSPPSTGGTEAFF. The CDR3 nucleotides are TGTGCCAGCTCACCACCGTCGACGGGAGGCACTGAAGCTTTCTTT. The rearrangement uses TRBV18 and TRBJ1-1; D is unclear. Germline CDR1 and CDR2: KGHSH and LQKENI. With 0 bases removed from V and 4 bases from J, the gap between germline ends came to 12 bases. The CDR3 length is 15 residues.

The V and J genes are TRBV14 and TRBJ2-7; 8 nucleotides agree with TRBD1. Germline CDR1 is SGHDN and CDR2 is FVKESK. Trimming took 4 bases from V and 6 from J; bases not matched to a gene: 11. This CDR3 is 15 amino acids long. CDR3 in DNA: TGTGCCAGCAGCCCATTGGACAGGGACGTGGGCGAGCAGTACTTC. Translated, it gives CASSPLDRDVGEQYF.

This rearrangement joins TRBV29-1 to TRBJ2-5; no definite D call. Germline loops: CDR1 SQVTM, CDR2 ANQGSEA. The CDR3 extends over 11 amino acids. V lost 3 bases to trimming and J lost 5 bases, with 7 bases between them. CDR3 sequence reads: CSVDEGETQYF. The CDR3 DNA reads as TGCAGCGTTGATGAAGGGGAGACCCAGTACTTC.

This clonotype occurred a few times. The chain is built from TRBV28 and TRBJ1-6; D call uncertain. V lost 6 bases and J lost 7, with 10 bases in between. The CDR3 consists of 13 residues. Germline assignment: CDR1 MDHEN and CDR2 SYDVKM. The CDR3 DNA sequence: TGTGCCAGCAGCCCAGGTACGAATTCACCCCTCCACTTT. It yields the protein CASSPGTNSPLHF.

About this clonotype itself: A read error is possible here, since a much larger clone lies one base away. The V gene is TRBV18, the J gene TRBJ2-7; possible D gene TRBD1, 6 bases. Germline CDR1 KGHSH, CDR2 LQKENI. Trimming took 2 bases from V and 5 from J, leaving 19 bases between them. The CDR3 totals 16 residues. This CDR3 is CASSPTRRQGLHEQYF. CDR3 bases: TGTGCCAGCTCACCAACGAGGCGGCAGGGGCTCCACGAGCAGTACTTC. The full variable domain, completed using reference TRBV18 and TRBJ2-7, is NAGVMQNPRHLVRRRGQEARLRCSPMKGHSHVYWYRQLPEEGLKFMVYLQKENIIDESGMPKERFSAEFPKEGPSILRIQQVVRGDSAAYFCASSPTRRQGLHEQYFGPGTRLTVT.

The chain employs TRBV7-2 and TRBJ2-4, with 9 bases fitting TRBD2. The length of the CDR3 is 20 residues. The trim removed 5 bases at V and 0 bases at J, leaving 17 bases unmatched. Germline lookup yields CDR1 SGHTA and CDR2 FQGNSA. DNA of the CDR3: TGTGCCAGCAGCCAAGGGGGTCCAGGTCTAGCGGGATCAGCCAAAAACATTCAGTACTTC. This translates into CASSQGGPGLAGSAKNIQYF.

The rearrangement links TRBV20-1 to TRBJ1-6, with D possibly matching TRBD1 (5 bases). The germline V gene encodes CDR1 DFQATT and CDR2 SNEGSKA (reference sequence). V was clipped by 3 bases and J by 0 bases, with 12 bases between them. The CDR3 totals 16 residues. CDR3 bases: TGCAGTGCTAGGGTCCCAGGGTCCTCCTATAATTCACCCCTCCACTTT. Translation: CSARVPGSSYNSPLHF.

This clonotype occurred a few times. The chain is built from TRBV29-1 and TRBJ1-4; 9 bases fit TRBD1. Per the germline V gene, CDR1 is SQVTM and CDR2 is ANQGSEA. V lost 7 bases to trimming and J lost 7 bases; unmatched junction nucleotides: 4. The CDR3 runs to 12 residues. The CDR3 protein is CSAQGASEKLFF. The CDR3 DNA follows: TGCAGCGCACAGGGGGCCAGTGAAAAACTGTTTTTT.

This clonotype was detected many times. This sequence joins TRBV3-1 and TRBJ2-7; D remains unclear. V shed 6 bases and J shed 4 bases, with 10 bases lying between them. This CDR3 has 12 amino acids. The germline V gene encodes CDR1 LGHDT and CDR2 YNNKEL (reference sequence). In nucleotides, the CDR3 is TGTGCCAGCAGTCAGACCCATTACGAGCAGTACTTC. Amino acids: CASSQTHYEQYF.

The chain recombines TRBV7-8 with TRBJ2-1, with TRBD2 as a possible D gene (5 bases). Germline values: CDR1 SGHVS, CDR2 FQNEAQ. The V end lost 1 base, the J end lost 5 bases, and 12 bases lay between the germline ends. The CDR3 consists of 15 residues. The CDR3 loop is CASSLVLAFHNEQFF. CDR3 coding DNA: TGTGCCAGCAGCTTAGTGCTAGCCTTCCACAATGAGCAGTTCTTC.

The CDR3 bases are TGTGCCAGCAGCCCCGGGACAGGGGGCTTCGACGAGCAGTACTTC. It is translated as CASSPGTGGFDEQYF. The chain has TRBV7-2 and TRBJ2-7, with TRBD1 matching 12 bases. The V segment lost 5 bases and the J segment 5 bases; nucleotides outside the gene matches: 7. The germline V gene has CDR1 SGHTA and CDR2 FQGNSA. The CDR3 length is 15 residues.

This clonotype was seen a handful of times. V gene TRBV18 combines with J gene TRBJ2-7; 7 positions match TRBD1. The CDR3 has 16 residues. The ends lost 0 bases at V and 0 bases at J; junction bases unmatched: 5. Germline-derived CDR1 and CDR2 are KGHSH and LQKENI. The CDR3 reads CASSPPGQRSSYEQYF. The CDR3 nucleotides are TGTGCCAGCTCACCACCGGGACAGAGAAGCTCCTACGAGCAGTACTTC.

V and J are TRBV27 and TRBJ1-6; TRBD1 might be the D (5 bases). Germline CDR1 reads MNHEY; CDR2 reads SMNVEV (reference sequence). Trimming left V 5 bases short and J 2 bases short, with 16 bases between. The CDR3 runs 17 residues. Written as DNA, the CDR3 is TGTGCCAGCAGTCCACTAGGGGAAGGCGCCTATAATTCACCCCTCCACTTT. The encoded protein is CASSPLGEGAYNSPLHF.

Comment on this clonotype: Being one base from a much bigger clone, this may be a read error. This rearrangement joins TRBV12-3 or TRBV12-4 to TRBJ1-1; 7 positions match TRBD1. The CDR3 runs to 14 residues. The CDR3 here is CAGRGDMGNREAFF. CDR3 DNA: TGTGCCGGCAGGGGGGACATGGGTAATCGTGAAGCTTTCTTT.

This chain's CDR3 is CASLRDRRYGYTF. The CDR3 DNA follows: TGTGCCTCTTTAAGGGACAGGCGCTATGGCTACACCTTC. V and J are TRBV19 and TRBJ1-2, with 8 nucleotides matching TRBD1. Germline V gives CDR1 LNHDA, CDR2 SQIVND (reference sequence). V shed 11 bases, J shed 4 bases, and the junction held 9 bases outside the gene matches. The CDR3 extends over 13 amino acids.

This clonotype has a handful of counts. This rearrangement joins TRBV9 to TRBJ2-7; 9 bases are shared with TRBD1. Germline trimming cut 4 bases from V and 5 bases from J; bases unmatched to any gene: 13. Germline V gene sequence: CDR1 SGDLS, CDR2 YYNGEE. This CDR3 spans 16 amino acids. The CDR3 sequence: CASSPRAGTGSHEQYF. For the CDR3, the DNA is TGTGCCAGCAGCCCCCGCGCCGGGACAGGGAGCCACGAGCAGTACTTC.

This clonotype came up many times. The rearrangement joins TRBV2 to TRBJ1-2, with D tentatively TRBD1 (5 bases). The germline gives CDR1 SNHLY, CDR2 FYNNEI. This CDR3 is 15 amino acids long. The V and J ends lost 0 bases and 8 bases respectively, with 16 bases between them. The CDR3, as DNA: TGTGCCAGCAGTGAAGCGCTGGGGACGGTACTCGGCTACACCTTC. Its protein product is CASSEALGTVLGYTF. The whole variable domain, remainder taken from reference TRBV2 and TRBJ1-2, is EPEVTQTPSHQVTQMGQEVILRCVPISNHLYFYWYRQILGQKVEFLVSFYNNEISEKSEIFDDQFSVERPDGSNFTLKIRSTKLEDSAMYFCASSEALGTVLGYTFGSGTRLTVV.

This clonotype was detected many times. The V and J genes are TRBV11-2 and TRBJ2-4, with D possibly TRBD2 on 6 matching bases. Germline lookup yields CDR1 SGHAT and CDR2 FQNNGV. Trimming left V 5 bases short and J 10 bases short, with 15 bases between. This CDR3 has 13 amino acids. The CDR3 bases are TGTGCCAGCAGCCAAGGACTGGGAGGTATTCAGTACTTC. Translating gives CASSQGLGGIQYF.